Listed below are T cell receptor beta chains from one sample, sequenced in a study of T cell repertoires in cytomegalovirus infection. Using its own MiXCR run on the reads, TCRdb lists one record per CDR3 protein. The sample carries about 830,000 distinct CDR3 sequences, 32% recorded once. Antigens of these TCRs are unknown. The starting material was cultured CD8+ T cells from PBMCs, obtained from culture after CMV antigen stimulation. The receptors here all came from a human donor in good health (CMV status not recorded). Some clones in this sample may be carry-over from other donors' samples. CDR3s include the opening cysteine and the closing phenylalanine or tryptophan. The D gene is left open where the match is weak. A row's size may be missing; if present it is once, few, many or a size class.

j_gene: TRBJ2-3
d_gene: TRBD2
len: 16
abundance: -
v_gene: TRBV4-3
CDR3nt: TGCGCCAGCAGCCAAGAAAACGGGGGGGGTGCAGATACGCAGTATTTT
CDR3aa: CASSQENGGGADTQYF

j_gene: TRBJ2-3
d_gene: TRBD1
len: 14
abundance: few
v_gene: TRBV28
CDR3nt: TGTGCCAGCAGTTTTAACAGGGGGTCGTATACGCAGTATTTT
CDR3aa: CASSFNRGSYTQYF

j_gene: TRBJ1-2
d_gene: -
len: 15
abundance: few
v_gene: TRBV5-1
CDR3nt: TGCGCCAGCAGCTTGTCGTGGAGGGAGAAGGAGCCCTACACCTTC
CDR3aa: CASSLSWREKEPYTF

j_gene: TRBJ1-2
d_gene: TRBD1
len: 12
abundance: few
v_gene: TRBV7-9
CDR3nt: TGTGCCAGCAGCCAGACAGGGCAGGGCTACACCTTC
CDR3aa: CASSQTGQGYTF

j_gene: TRBJ2-1
d_gene: TRBD1
len: 15
abundance: many
v_gene: TRBV5-1
CDR3nt: TGCGCCAGCAGGTTCGGGACAGGTGCTGACAATGAGCAGTTCTTC
CDR3aa: CASRFGTGADNEQFF

j_gene: TRBJ1-1
d_gene: TRBD1
len: 15
abundance: few
v_gene: TRBV5-6
CDR3nt: TGTGCCAGCAGCTTTTATTACAGGGGGACCGCTGAAGCTTTCTTT
CDR3aa: CASSFYYRGTAEAFF

j_gene: TRBJ1-1
d_gene: TRBD1
len: 15
abundance: -
v_gene: TRBV5-6
CDR3nt: TGTGCCAGCAGCTCTGAGACAGGGTTTTGGACTGAAGCTTTCTTT
CDR3aa: CASSSETGFWTEAFF

j_gene: TRBJ2-5
d_gene: -
len: 13
abundance: -
v_gene: TRBV6-5
CDR3nt: TGTGCCAGCAGTTACTCGATTCTAGAGACCCAGTACTTC
CDR3aa: CASSYSILETQYF

j_gene: TRBJ2-7
d_gene: -
len: 12
abundance: -
v_gene: TRBV12-3/TRBV12-4
CDR3nt: TGTGCCAGCAGTTGGACAGCTATCGAGCAGTACTTC
CDR3aa: CASSWTAIEQYF

j_gene: TRBJ2-1
d_gene: -
len: 16
abundance: many
v_gene: TRBV10-3
CDR3nt: TGTGCCATTGGGCTAAACGACTTGAGCTCCTACAATGAGCAGTTCTTC
CDR3aa: CAIGLNDLSSYNEQFF